One sample yielded the 2 T cell receptor beta chains listed below, sequenced in a study of T-cell reconstitution after alpha-beta-depleted transplantation in children. For TCRbeta, the library was prepared with unique molecular identifiers. TCRdb re-derived calls from the PCR reads in MiXCR, one entry per CDR3 protein. This table holds approximately 640,000 distinct CDR3 sequences, roughly 17% found once. The specimen was PBMCs from the stem cell graft donor, collected from the stem cell graft. These TCRs come from a human donor who donated a stem cell graft to a child with acute myeloid leukemia.

V usage is TRBV20-1 and J usage is TRBJ2-3, with 13 bases that match TRBD2. The CDR3 is 14 residues long. The germline CDR1 and CDR2 sequences are DFQATT and SNEGSKA (reference sequence). Trimming at V came to 6 bases and at J to 6 bases, leaving 6 bases not matched to a gene. The CDR3 is CSAPLAGGPDTQYF. DNA of the CDR3: TGCAGTGCCCCACTAGCGGGGGGGCCGGATACGCAGTATTTT.

Concerning this clonotype itself: A much larger clonotype is one base distant, so this may be a read error. CDR3 nucleotides: TGTGCCAGCATCTTGAGGGCAGGGGGATACAATGAGCAGTTCTTC. It translates to CASILRAGGYNEQFF. The chain combines TRBV5-6 with TRBJ2-1; 7 nucleotides line up with TRBD1. Germline values: CDR1 SGHDT, CDR2 YYEEEE. The CDR3 runs to 15 residues.